This T cell receptor beta chain was found in a study of OX40 agonist ivuxolimab in advanced cancers. Study information: Prior anti-PD-1, anti-PD-L1 or anti-CTLA-4 therapy was allowed; about 39% had some.

Clones were read by immunoSEQ multiplex PCR, and TCRdb kept only the in-frame ones, dropping some. Of some 62,000 clones listed, more than 85% are singletons. The length of the CDR3 is 14 residues. The V segment lost 3 bases and the J segment 1 base; nucleotides outside the gene matches: 4. Per germline, CDR1 GTSNPN and CDR2 SVGIG (reference sequence). This clonotype was sampled from an adult with an advanced solid tumor such as melanoma, head and neck, liver or kidney cancer. The chain recombines TRBV30 with TRBJ1-1; 8 positions match TRBD1. Material: CD4+ or CD8+ T cells sorted from blood, obtained in a trial of the OX40 agonist ivuxolimab. CDR3 sequence: CAWSAGGSNTEAFF. CDR3 in DNA: TGTGCCTGGAGCGCAGGGGGCTCGAACACTGAAGCTTTCTTT. Complete variable domain (other parts from reference TRBV30 and TRBJ1-1): SQTIHQWPATLVQPVGSPLSLECTVEGTSNPNLYWYRQAAGRGLQLLFYSVGIGQISSEVPQNLSASRPQDRQFILSSKKLLLSDSGFYLCAWSAGGSNTEAFFGQGTRLTVV.